This T cell receptor (beta chain) was captured in a study of human T cells and chemical hapten exposure. The wider study: Predominantly women, the patients had alopecia areata, totalis or universalis. General study findings and limits: Following DPC sensitization, TCRs present above 1 in 1000 frequency showed no change.

TCRdb re-derived calls from the RACE reads in MiXCR, one entry per CDR3 protein. The repertoire holds under 200,000 distinct CDR3 sequences, with more than 12% as singletons. Germline V gives CDR1 SGHAT, CDR2 FQNNGV. The CDR3 covers 15 residues. V dropped 3 bases and J dropped 7; count of bases not matched to a gene: 2. This clonotype has just a few counts. What it binds is not known. Time point meaning: patch test 1, 2 weeks after DPC sensitization. This sample's treatment: therapeutic diphenylcyclopropenone sensitization with weekly scalp DPC. The TCR sequence derives from a woman in her 30s with alopecia areata. Some clones in this sample may be carry-over from other donors' samples. This chain connects TRBV11-2 to TRBJ2-1; 14 bases map to TRBD2. The sample was whole blood, taken in connection with sensitization to the hapten diphenylcyclopropenone (DPC). This chain's CDR3 is CASSFGTSGSNEQFF. The DNA of the CDR3 is TGTGCCAGCAGCTTCGGGACTAGCGGGAGTAATGAGCAGTTCTTC. Variable domain in full (rest from reference TRBV11-2 and TRBJ2-1): EAGVAQSPRYKIIEKRQSVAFWCNPISGHATLYWYQQILGQGPKLLIQFQNNGVVDDSQLPKDRFSAERLKGVDSTLKIQPAKLEDSAVYLCASSFGTSGSNEQFFGPGTRLTVL.